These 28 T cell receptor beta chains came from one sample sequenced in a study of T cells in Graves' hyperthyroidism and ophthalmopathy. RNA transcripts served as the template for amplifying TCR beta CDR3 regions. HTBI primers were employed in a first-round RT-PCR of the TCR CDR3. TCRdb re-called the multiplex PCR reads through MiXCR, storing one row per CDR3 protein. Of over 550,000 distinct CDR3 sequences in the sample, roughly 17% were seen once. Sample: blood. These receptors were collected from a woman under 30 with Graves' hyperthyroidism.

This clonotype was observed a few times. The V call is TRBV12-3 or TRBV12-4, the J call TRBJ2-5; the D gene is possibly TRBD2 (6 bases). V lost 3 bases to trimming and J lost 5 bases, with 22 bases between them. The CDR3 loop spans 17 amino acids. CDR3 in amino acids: CASSFGTGEAPWETQYF. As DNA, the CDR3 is TGTGCCAGCAGTTTTGGAACGGGAGAGGCACCGTGGGAGACCCAGTACTTC.

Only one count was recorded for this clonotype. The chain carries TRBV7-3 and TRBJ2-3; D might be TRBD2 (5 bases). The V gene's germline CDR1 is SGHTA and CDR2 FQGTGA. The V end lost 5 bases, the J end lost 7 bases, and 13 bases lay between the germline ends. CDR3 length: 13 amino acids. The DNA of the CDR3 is TGTGCCAGCAGCCAAACCACGGGGAATACGCAGTATTTT. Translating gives CASSQTTGNTQYF. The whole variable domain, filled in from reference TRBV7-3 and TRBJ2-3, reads GAGVSQTPSNKVTEKGKYVELRCDPISGHTALYWYRQSLGQGPEFLIYFQGTGAADDSGLPNDRFFAVRPEGSVSTLKIQRTERGDSAVYLCASSQTTGNTQYFGPGTRLTVL.

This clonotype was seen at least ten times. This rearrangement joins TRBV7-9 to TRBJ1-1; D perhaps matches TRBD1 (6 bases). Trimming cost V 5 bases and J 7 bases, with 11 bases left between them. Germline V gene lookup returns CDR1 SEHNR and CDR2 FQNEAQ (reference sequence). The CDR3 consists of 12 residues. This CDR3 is CASSLGQFEAFF. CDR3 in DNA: TGTGCCAGCAGCCTCGGACAGTTTGAAGCTTTCTTT.

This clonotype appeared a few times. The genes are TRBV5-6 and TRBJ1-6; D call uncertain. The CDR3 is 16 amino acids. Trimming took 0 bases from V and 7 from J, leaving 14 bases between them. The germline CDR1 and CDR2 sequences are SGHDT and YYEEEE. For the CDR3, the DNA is TGTGCCAGCAGCTTGGTAACAGACACCAGAAATTCACCCCTCCACTTT. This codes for CASSLVTDTRNSPLHF.

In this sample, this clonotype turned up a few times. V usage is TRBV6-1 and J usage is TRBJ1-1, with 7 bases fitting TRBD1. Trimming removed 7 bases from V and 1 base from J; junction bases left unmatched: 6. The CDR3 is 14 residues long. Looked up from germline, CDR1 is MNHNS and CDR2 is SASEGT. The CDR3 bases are TGTGCCAGCATCCGACAGGGATGGAACACTGAAGCTTTCTTT. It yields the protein CASIRQGWNTEAFF.

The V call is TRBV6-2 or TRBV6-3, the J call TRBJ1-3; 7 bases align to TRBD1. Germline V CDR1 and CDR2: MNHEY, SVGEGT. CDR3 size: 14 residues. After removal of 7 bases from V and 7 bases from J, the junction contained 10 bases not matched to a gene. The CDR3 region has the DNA TGTGCCAGCAAGACAGGGATGATGAAGAACACCATATATTTT. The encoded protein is CASKTGMMKNTIYF.

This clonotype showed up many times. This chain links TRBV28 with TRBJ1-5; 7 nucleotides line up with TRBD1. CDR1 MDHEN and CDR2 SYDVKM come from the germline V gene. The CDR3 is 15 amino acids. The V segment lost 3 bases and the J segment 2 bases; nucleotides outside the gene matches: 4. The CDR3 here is CASSFRQGGNQPQHF. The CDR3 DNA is TGTGCCAGCAGTTTCAGACAGGGAGGCAATCAGCCCCAGCATTTT.

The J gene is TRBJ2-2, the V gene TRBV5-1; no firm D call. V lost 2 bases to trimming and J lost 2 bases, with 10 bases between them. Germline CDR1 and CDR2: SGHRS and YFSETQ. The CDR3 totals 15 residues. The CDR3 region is CASSLRNDNTGELFF. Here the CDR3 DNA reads TGCGCCAGCAGCTTACGAAACGACAACACCGGGGAGCTGTTTTTT.

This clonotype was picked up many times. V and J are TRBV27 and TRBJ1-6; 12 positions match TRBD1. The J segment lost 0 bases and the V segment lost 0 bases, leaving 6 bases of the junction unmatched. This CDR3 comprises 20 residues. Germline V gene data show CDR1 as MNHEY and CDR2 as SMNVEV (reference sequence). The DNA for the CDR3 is TGTGCCAGCAGTTTATCGGGGACAGGGGGCACGAGCTCCTATAATTCACCCCTCCACTTT. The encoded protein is CASSLSGTGGTSSYNSPLHF.

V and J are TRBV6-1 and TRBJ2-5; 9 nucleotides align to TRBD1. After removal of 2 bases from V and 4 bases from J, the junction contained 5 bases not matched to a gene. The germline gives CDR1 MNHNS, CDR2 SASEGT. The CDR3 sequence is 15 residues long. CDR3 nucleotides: TGTGCCAGCAGTGAATACGGGACAGGGCGAGAGACCCAGTACTTC. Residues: CASSEYGTGRETQYF.

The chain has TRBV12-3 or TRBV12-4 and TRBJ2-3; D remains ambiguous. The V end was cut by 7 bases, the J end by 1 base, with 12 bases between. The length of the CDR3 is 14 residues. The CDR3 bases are TGTGCCAGCACCTGGGGTGATCGCACAGATACGCAGTATTTT. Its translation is CASTWGDRTDTQYF.

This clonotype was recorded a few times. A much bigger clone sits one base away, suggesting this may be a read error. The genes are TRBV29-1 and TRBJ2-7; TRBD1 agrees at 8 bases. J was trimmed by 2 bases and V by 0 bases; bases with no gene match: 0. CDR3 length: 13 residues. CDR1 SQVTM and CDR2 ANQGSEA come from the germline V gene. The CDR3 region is CSVEETGAYEQYF. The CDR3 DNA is TGCAGCGTTGAAGAGACAGGGGCCTACGAGCAGTACTTC.

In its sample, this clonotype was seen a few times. In DNA form, the CDR3 reads TGTGCCAGCAGCCGACTAGGTGGGGGACCCTCCTCACCCCTCCACTTT. This gives the protein CASSRLGGGPSSPLHF. The chain recombines TRBV7-9 with TRBJ1-6; D is possibly TRBD1 (5 bases). V was pared by 5 bases and J by 10 bases, with 21 bases between. CDR3 length: 16 residues. Germline loops: CDR1 SEHNR, CDR2 FQNEAQ (reference sequence). Looking up the rest from reference TRBV7-9 and TRBJ1-6 gives the full variable domain: DTGVSQNPRHKITKRGQNVTFRCDPISEHNRLYWYRQTLGQGPEFLTYFQNEAQLEKSRLLSDRFSAERPKGSFSTLEIQRTEQGDSAMYLCASSRLGGGPSSPLHFGNGTRLTVT.

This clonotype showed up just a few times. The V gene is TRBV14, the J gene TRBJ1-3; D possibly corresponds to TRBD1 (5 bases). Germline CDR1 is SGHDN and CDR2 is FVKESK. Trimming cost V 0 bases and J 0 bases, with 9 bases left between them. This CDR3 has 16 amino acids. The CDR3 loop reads CASSQDFQGSGNTIYF. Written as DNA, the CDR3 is TGTGCCAGCAGCCAAGATTTCCAGGGCTCTGGAAACACCATATATTTT.

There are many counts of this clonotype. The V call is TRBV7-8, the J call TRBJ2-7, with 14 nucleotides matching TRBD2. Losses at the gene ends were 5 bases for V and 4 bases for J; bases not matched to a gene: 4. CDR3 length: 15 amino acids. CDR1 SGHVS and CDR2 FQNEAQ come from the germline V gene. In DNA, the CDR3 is TGTGCCAGCAGCGGGACTAGCGGGAGAAAGTACGAGCAGTACTTC. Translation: CASSGTSGRKYEQYF.

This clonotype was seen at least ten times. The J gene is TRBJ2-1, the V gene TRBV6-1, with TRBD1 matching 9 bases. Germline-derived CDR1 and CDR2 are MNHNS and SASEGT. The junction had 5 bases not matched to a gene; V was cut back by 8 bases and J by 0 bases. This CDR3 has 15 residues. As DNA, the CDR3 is TGTGCCAGCGTAGACAGGGGGGTCTCCTACAATGAGCAGTTCTTC. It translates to CASVDRGVSYNEQFF.

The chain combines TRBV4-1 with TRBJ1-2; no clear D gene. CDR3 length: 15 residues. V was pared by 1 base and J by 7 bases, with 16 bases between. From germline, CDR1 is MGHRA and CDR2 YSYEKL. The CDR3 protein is CASSQGLTGLSGYTF. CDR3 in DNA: TGCGCCAGCAGCCAAGGCCTAACCGGGCTCTCTGGCTACACCTTC.

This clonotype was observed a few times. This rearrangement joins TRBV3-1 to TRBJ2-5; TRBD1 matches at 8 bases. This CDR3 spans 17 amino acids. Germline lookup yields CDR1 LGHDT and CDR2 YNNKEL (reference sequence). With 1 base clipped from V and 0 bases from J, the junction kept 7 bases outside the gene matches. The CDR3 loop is CASSQGPGGTNQETQYF. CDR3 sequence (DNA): TGTGCCAGCAGCCAAGGTCCAGGGGGCACCAACCAAGAGACCCAGTACTTC.

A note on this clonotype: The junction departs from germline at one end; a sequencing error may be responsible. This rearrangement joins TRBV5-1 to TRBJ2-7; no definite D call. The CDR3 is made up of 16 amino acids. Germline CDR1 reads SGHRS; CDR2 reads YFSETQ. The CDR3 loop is CTSSLVGPGSLYEQYF. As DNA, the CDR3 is TGCACCAGCAGCTTGGTAGGTCCAGGATCCCTGTACGAGCAGTACTTC.

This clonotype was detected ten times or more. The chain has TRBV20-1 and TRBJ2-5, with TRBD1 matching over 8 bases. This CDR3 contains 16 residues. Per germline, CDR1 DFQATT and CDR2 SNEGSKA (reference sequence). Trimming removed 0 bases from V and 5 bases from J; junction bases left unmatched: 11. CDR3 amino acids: CSARDSRQGAGETQYF. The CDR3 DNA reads TGCAGTGCTAGAGATTCCAGGCAGGGGGCTGGGGAGACCCAGTACTTC.

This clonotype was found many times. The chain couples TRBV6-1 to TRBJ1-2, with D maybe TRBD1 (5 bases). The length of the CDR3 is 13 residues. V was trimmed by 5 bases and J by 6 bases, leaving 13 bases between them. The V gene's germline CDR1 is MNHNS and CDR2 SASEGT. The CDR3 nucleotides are TGTGCCAGCAGTCTGTCAGGGACCCATGGCTACACCTTC. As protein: CASSLSGTHGYTF.

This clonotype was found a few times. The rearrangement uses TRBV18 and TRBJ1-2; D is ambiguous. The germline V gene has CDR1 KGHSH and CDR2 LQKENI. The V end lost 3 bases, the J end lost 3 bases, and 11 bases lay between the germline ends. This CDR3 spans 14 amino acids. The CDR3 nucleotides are TGTGCCAGCTCACCGTCGTGGTTAGACTATGGCTACACCTTC. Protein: CASSPSWLDYGYTF.

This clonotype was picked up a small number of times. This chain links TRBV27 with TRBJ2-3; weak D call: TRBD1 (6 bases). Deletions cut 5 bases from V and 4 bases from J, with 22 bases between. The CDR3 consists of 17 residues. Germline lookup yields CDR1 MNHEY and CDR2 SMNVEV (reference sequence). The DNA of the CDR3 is TGTGCCAGCAGTGGAACCGCCGTTGGACAGTTACCAGATACGCAGTATTTT. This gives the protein CASSGTAVGQLPDTQYF.

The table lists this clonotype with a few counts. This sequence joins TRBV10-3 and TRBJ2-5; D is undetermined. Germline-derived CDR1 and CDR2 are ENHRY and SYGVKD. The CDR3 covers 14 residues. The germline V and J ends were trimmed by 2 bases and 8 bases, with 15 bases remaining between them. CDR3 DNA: TGTGCCATCAGTGAGACCCCTTTCCGGGTAACCCAGTACTTC. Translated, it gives CAISETPFRVTQYF.

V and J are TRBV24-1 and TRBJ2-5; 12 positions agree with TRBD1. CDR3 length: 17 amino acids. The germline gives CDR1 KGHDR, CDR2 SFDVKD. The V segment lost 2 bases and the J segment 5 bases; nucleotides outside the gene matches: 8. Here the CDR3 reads CATSDSAGTGGGETQYF. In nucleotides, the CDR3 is TGTGCCACCAGTGATTCGGCCGGGACAGGGGGCGGGGAGACCCAGTACTTC.

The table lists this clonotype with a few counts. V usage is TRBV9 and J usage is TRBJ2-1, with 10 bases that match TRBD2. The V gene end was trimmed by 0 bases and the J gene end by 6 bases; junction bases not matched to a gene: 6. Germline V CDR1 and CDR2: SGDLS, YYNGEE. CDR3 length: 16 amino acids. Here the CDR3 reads CASSVDLAGGLNEQFF. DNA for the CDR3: TGTGCCAGCAGCGTAGATTTAGCGGGGGGTCTCAATGAGCAGTTCTTC.

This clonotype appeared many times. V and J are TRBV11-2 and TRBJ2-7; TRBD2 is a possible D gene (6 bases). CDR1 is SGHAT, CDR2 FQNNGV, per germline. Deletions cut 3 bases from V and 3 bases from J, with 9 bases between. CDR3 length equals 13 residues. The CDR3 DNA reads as TGTGCCAGCAGCTTTACTAGCAACTACGAGCAGTACTTC. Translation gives CASSFTSNYEQYF. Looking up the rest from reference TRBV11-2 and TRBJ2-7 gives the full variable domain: EAGVAQSPRYKIIEKRQSVAFWCNPISGHATLYWYQQILGQGPKLLIQFQNNGVVDDSQLPKDRFSAERLKGVDSTLKIQPAKLEDSAVYLCASSFTSNYEQYFGPGTRLTVT.

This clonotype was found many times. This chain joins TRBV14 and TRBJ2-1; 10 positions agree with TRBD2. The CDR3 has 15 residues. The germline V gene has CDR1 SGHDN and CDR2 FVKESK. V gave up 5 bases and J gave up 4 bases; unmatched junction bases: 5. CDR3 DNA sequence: TGTGCCAGCAGCTTTCTAGCGGGAGCTTACAATGAGCAGTTCTTC. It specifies CASSFLAGAYNEQFF.